The 23 T cell receptor beta chains listed next were all sequenced from one sample in a study of shared clonotypes between healthy human individuals. Sequencing was performed with immunoSEQ multiplex PCR; in TCRdb, only in-frame clones are kept and a portion is missing. The table records roughly 1,600,000 clones, roughly 98.5% of them present only once. The material sequenced was naive CD4+ T cells sorted from blood. Documented subset: CD45RA+ positively selected. The receptors here all came from a man between 25 and 39 years old in good health.

The rearrangement uses TRBV7-2 and TRBJ2-3; perhaps TRBD1 as D (6 bases). Germline V gene sequence: CDR1 SGHTA, CDR2 FQGNSA. V lost 6 bases and J lost 3, with 16 bases in between. The CDR3 is 15 amino acids. The CDR3 sequence is CASRSGPQGTDTQYF. The CDR3, as DNA: TGTGCCAGCAGATCAGGGCCCCAGGGGACAGATACGCAGTATTTT.

The chain links TRBV15 to TRBJ2-7, with 13 nucleotides matching TRBD2. The CDR3 covers 15 residues. V lost 5 bases to trimming and J lost 3 bases; unmatched junction nucleotides: 4. CDR1 is LNHNV and CDR2 is YYDKDF in the germline V gene (reference sequence). The CDR3 nucleotides read TGTGCCACCAGCGTACGACTAGCGGGAGGCTACGAGCAGTACTTC. This codes for CATSVRLAGGYEQYF.

The chain couples TRBV5-6 to TRBJ1-5; D is uncertain. CDR3 length: 13 amino acids. CDR1 SGHDT and CDR2 YYEEEE come from the germline V gene. V lost 0 bases and J 13 bases, leaving 14 bases between the germline ends. The CDR3 reads CASSLGRLGLQHF. In DNA, the CDR3 is TGTGCCAGCAGCTTGGGGAGGCTGGGCCTTCAGCATTTT.

As regards this clone: The junction does not match germline at one end; this may be a read error. The V gene is TRBV11-2, the J gene TRBJ1-4; D ambiguous. The CDR3 runs 15 residues. CDR1 SGHAT and CDR2 FQNNGV come from the germline V gene. The CDR3 loop reads CASSLDLAGNSRRIF. For the CDR3, the DNA is TGTGCCAGCAGCTTAGATCTGGCAGGCAACAGCAGGAGAATTTTT.

The chain employs TRBV4-3 and TRBJ2-2; TRBD1 agrees at 8 bases. Looked up from germline, CDR1 is LGHNA and CDR2 is YSLEER. The trim removed 0 bases at V and 7 bases at J, leaving 10 bases unmatched. CDR3 length: 17 amino acids. CDR3 sequence: CASSQDNRTGKDGELFF. The CDR3 DNA sequence: TGCGCCAGCAGCCAAGATAATAGGACAGGGAAAGACGGGGAGCTGTTTTTT.

The chain links TRBV29-1 to TRBJ2-3; 9 bases map to TRBD2. CDR3 length: 15 residues. V lost 6 bases and J lost 4; bases outside the gene matches: 11. Germline CDR1 SQVTM, CDR2 ANQGSEA. The DNA for the CDR3 is TGCAGCGTAACTATAGCGGGAGCTGGGGCAGATACGCAGTATTTT. It codes for CSVTIAGAGADTQYF.

This chain uses TRBV5-8 with TRBJ2-7; D is perhaps TRBD1 (5 bases). Germline CDR1 SGHTS, CDR2 YDEGEE. The CDR3 is made up of 16 amino acids. V was cut by 4 bases and J by 4 bases, with 21 bases left in between. In DNA, the CDR3 is TGTGCCAGCAGCCCCGTGCCAGGGAAGGCACTTTACGAGCAGTACTTC. Protein sequence: CASSPVPGKALYEQYF. The full variable domain, completed using reference TRBV5-8 and TRBJ2-7, is EAGVTQSPTHLIKTRGQQATLRCSPISGHTSVYWYQQALGLGLQFLLWYDEGEERNRGNFPPRFSGRQFPNYSSELNVNALELEDSALYLCASSPVPGKALYEQYFGPGTRLTVT.

Concerning this clone itself: The same CDR3 arises from other DNA sequences in this sample as well. The rearrangement links TRBV5-1 to TRBJ2-6, with 7 positions matching TRBD1. The CDR3 length is 17 residues. Trimming at V came to 0 bases and at J to 3 bases, leaving 6 bases not matched to a gene. Per the germline V gene, CDR1 is SGHRS and CDR2 is YFSETQ. This CDR3 reads CASSLVAGGSGANVLTF. In nucleotides, the CDR3 is TGCGCCAGCAGCTTGGTGGCAGGGGGAAGTGGGGCCAACGTCCTGACTTTC.

V usage is TRBV25-1 and J usage is TRBJ2-1, with a weak D call TRBD2 (5 bases). V gave up 3 bases and J gave up 5 bases, with 14 bases separating them. Germline V lookup: CDR1 MGHDK, CDR2 SYGVNS. This CDR3 has 15 residues. The CDR3 nucleotides read TGTGCCAGCAGTGATCCTACTAGGATTCACAATGAGCAGTTCTTC. Amino acids: CASSDPTRIHNEQFF.

This rearrangement joins TRBV18 to TRBJ2-3, with 7 positions matching TRBD1. The CDR3 is 15 amino acids. Looked up from germline, CDR1 is KGHSH and CDR2 is LQKENI. J lost 3 bases, V lost 5 bases, and 8 bases had no gene match. The CDR3 DNA reads TGTGCCAGCTCATCCCGACAGGGAAAGACAGATACGCAGTATTTT. Protein product: CASSSRQGKTDTQYF.

The chain employs TRBV19 and TRBJ2-7; tentatively, D is TRBD1 (5 bases). CDR1 is LNHDA, CDR2 SQIVND, per germline (reference sequence). V dropped 1 base and J dropped 0 bases, with 7 bases sitting between them. There are 14 residues in the CDR3. CDR3 sequence (DNA): TGTGCCAGTAGTATAGCCGGACACTCCTACGAGCAGTACTTC. This gives the protein CASSIAGHSYEQYF.

The chain employs TRBV5-1 and TRBJ2-1, with 10 bases matching TRBD2. Unmatched junction bases numbered 6, after V lost 6 bases and J lost 3 bases. Germline CDR1 is SGHRS and CDR2 is YFSETQ. CDR3 length equals 15 residues. The CDR3 sequence is CASNKREGLYNEQFF. CDR3 coding DNA: TGCGCCAGCAATAAGCGGGAGGGCCTCTACAATGAGCAGTTCTTC.

The chain uses TRBV10-3 and TRBJ2-1; D is possibly TRBD1 (5 bases). Germline lookup yields CDR1 ENHRY and CDR2 SYGVKD. The CDR3 length is 13 residues. Trimming pared 7 bases from V and 9 bases from J, leaving 16 bases between. Written as DNA, the CDR3 is TGTGCCATCACTGGTCAGGGTTCTGGTGAGCAGTTCTTC. It yields the protein CAITGQGSGEQFF.

J is TRBJ2-3 and V is TRBV5-1; D is ambiguous. Trimming took 0 bases from V and 5 from J, leaving 7 bases between them. The CDR3 covers 13 residues. Germline assignment: CDR1 SGHRS and CDR2 YFSETQ. The CDR3 loop is CASSLAWGDTQYF. The CDR3 DNA reads as TGCGCCAGCAGCTTGGCGTGGGGAGATACGCAGTATTTT.

The V and J genes are TRBV4-3 and TRBJ2-2; no clear D. V was trimmed by 0 bases and J by 4 bases, leaving 3 bases between them. The CDR3 is 13 amino acids. Germline CDR1 LGHNA, CDR2 YSLEER. In DNA form, the CDR3 reads TGCGCCAGCAGCCAAGAAGTCACCGGGGAGCTGTTTTTT. Translated, it gives CASSQEVTGELFF.

The chain employs TRBV7-9 and TRBJ2-3, with 11 bases fitting TRBD2. V trimming: 6 bases; J trimming: 3 bases; junction bases outside the gene matches: 8. There are 16 residues in the CDR3. Looked up from germline, CDR1 is SEHNR and CDR2 is FQNEAQ (reference sequence). This CDR3 reads CASRPLAGDGTDTQYF. The DNA for the CDR3 is TGTGCCAGCAGACCACTAGCGGGAGATGGGACAGATACGCAGTATTTT.

This chain joins TRBV5-1 and TRBJ2-1; no definite D call. The CDR3 totals 12 residues. V shed 3 bases and J shed 7 bases, with 8 bases lying between them. Germline V CDR1 and CDR2: SGHRS, YFSETQ. The CDR3 DNA is TGCGCCAGCAGCTCCACGTGGAATGAGCAGTTCTTC. It translates to CASSSTWNEQFF.

This clone was detected once. The chain combines TRBV29-1 with TRBJ2-7; TRBD2 is a possible D gene (6 bases). Trimming removed 2 bases from V and 2 bases from J, with 25 bases in between. Germline V gives CDR1 SQVTM, CDR2 ANQGSEA. The CDR3 extends over 18 amino acids. The CDR3 coding sequence is TGCAGCGTTGAAAAGAGCGGGCTAGGCGGGGAAAGGCCCTACGAGCAGTACTTC. Its translation: CSVEKSGLGGERPYEQYF.

The rearrangement joins TRBV5-1 to TRBJ2-7, with D hard to call. Deletions cut 4 bases from V and 5 bases from J, with 19 bases between. CDR3 length: 15 residues. Looked up from germline, CDR1 is SGHRS and CDR2 is YFSETQ. The DNA of the CDR3 is TGCGCCAGCAGCCGCGGCTTTAGTAGCTTAAACGAGCAGTACTTC. Residues: CASSRGFSSLNEQYF.

The chain links TRBV10-3 to TRBJ2-1, with 10 bases lining up with TRBD2. V was pared by 4 bases and J by 6 bases, with 18 bases of the junction left unmatched. The CDR3 length is 19 residues. CDR1 and CDR2 from the germline V gene are ENHRY and SYGVKD. The CDR3 DNA is TGTGCCATCAGTGGGGCACTAGCGGGAACGACGACCCATGGCAATGAGCAGTTCTTC. It codes for CAISGALAGTTTHGNEQFF.

The chain couples TRBV28 to TRBJ2-1; 9 bases fit TRBD2. V trimming: 4 bases; J trimming: 8 bases; junction bases outside the gene matches: 12. This CDR3 is 16 amino acids long. Germline CDR1 and CDR2: MDHEN and SYDVKM. The DNA for the CDR3 is TGTGCCAGCAGTTACCTTTGGCTAGCGGGATCTGATGAGCAGTTCTTC. This codes for CASSYLWLAGSDEQFF.

This chain joins TRBV5-1 and TRBJ2-5; 8 bases are shared with TRBD1. V lost 0 bases and J lost 5; bases outside the gene matches: 12. Looked up from germline, CDR1 is SGHRS and CDR2 is YFSETQ. The CDR3 is 17 amino acids. As DNA, the CDR3 is TGCGCCAGCAGCTTGGCCGGGGCCCAGGGGGCTGGGGAGACCCAGTACTTC. It encodes CASSLAGAQGAGETQYF.

This chain links TRBV5-6 with TRBJ2-7; 11 positions agree with TRBD2. The germline V gene encodes CDR1 SGHDT and CDR2 YYEEEE. V was pared by 3 bases and J by 0 bases, with 8 bases of the junction left unmatched. CDR3 size: 17 residues. In DNA, the CDR3 is TGTGCCAGCAGCTCGAATAGCGGGAGGGTCCTCTCCTACGAGCAGTACTTC. This codes for CASSSNSGRVLSYEQYF.